This TCR beta chain came from a study of T cells in Graves' hyperthyroidism and ophthalmopathy. Findings and caveats of the study: Median prediction lead before ophthalmopathy onset was around 6.9 months with the model.

Amplified regions were TCR beta CDR3 sequences from RNA transcripts. The HTBI primer set served for first-round RT-PCR of the TCR CDR3. MiXCR, run by TCRdb on the multiplex PCR reads, gives a single entry per CDR3 protein. The table has about 530,000 distinct CDR3 sequences, roughly 15% seen once; the top ten hold roughly 15%. PBMCs were derived from around 10 ml fresh peripheral blood. This CDR3 is 16 amino acids long. V gave up 2 bases and J gave up 0 bases; unmatched junction bases: 5. This clonotype was detected ten times or more. Its antigen remains unidentified. Sequences were obtained from blood. The gene calls are TRBV12-3 or TRBV12-4 and TRBJ1-1, with 8 positions matching TRBD1. This receptor was obtained from a woman younger than 30 with Graves' ophthalmopathy. CDR3 region: CASSLKQGVLNTEAFF. In nucleotides, the CDR3 is TGTGCCAGCAGTTTAAAACAGGGGGTGCTGAACACTGAAGCTTTCTTT.